One sample yielded the 4 T cell receptor beta chains listed below, sequenced in a study of beta chain features in type 1 diabetes. The authors reverse transcribed all of the isolated RNA, so sequencing captured expressed TCRB transcripts. Profiled with immunoSEQ multiplex PCR; TCRdb holds only in-frame clones, not every one. This table has around 97,000 clones, around 30% appearing once. Whole-study results and caveats: Among patients with Type 1 diabetes, TCRB CDR3s were moderately but significantly shorter in every one of the four CD4+ subsets.

No antigen has been identified for these receptors. Sequenced sample: central memory CD4+ T cells from blood. These receptors came from a woman younger than 35 with type 1 diabetes.

The chain recombines TRBV2 with TRBJ1-1, with TRBD1 matching over 10 bases. The CDR3 loop spans 14 amino acids. Unmatched junction bases numbered 3, after V lost 5 bases and J lost 3 bases. Germline V lookup: CDR1 SNHLY, CDR2 FYNNEI. CDR3 nucleotides: TGTGCCAGCAGTTACGGGACAGGGGACACTGAAGCTTTCTTT. Protein: CASSYGTGDTEAFF.

This clone was counted a few times. The chain has TRBV18 and TRBJ1-1, with D possibly matching TRBD1 (5 bases). Trimming shortened V by 3 bases and J by 1 base, and 15 bases separated the two germline ends. CDR1 and CDR2 (germline): KGHSH, LQKENI. The CDR3 is made up of 16 amino acids. This chain's CDR3 is CASSPLWGGGNTEAFF. The DNA for the CDR3 is TGTGCCAGCTCACCCCTGTGGGGGGGTGGGAACACTGAAGCTTTCTTT.

The rearrangement links TRBV10-3 to TRBJ2-3; D may be TRBD2 (6 bases). The CDR3 runs to 15 residues. V shed 6 bases and J shed 0 bases, with 13 bases lying between them. The germline CDR1 and CDR2 sequences are ENHRY and SYGVKD. CDR3 protein: CAISLGRGSTDTQYF. Written as DNA, the CDR3 is TGTGCCATCAGCCTGGGGCGGGGAAGCACAGATACGCAGTATTTT.

For the CDR3, the DNA is TGTGCCAGCAGATTTTTCTTTCCCGGGACTAGCGGGAGGAATGAGCAGTTCTTC. As protein: CASRFFFPGTSGRNEQFF. The J gene is TRBJ2-1, the V gene TRBV27; TRBD2 aligns across 15 bases. The CDR3 totals 18 residues. Germline lookup yields CDR1 MNHEY and CDR2 SMNVEV (reference sequence). Trimming removed 6 bases from V and 7 bases from J; junction bases left unmatched: 13.